The subject of this entry is one T cell receptor (beta chain). One Seattle source followed patients from active infection through their disease course. The data belong to a study of blood T cell repertoires in COVID-19. The overall study: The United States, Italy and Spain were the sources of the acute and convalescent COVID-19 samples. T cells, B-cell-depleted T cells, or PBMCs provided the cDNA or gDNA that served as material.

Trimming shortened V by 4 bases and J by 4 bases, and 16 bases separated the two germline ends. The CDR3 extends over 15 amino acids. CDR1 KGHSH and CDR2 LQKENI come from the germline V gene. In the original analysis: Quantification of nucleated cells was approximated via reference gene primer amplification. Sequencing used immunoSEQ multiplex PCR; TCRdb keeps in-frame clones, though not all of them. V, J and clone size derive from that table, while D and trimming were established from the DNA sequence. Among fewer than 200,000 clones listed, 70% to 90% were seen once. The sequence was obtained from a woman aged 50 to 60 with COVID-19, enrolled during active disease. The specimen sequenced was peripheral blood. This chain links TRBV18 with TRBJ2-5; D is ambiguous. The CDR3 sequence: CASSQDHAVSETQYF. As DNA, the CDR3 is TGTGCCAGCTCACAAGATCACGCAGTTTCAGAGACCCAGTACTTC. Supplemented by reference TRBV18 and TRBJ2-5, the full variable domain reads NAGVMQNPRHLVRRRGQEARLRCSPMKGHSHVYWYRQLPEEGLKFMVYLQKENIIDESGMPKERFSAEFPKEGPSILRIQQVVRGDSAAYFCASSQDHAVSETQYFGPGTRLLVL.